A selection of T cell receptor beta chains follows, all from one sample in a study of beta chain features in type 1 diabetes. Generated by immunoSEQ multiplex PCR, the TCRdb table keeps only in-frame clones and is missing some. The sample holds 250,000 to 350,000 clones, over 14% seen once. Input material: naive CD4+ T cells from blood. These TCRs come from a man between 18 and 29 years old with type 1 diabetes. CDR3s include the opening cysteine and the closing phenylalanine or tryptophan. Each record gives: clone size, D gene, J gene, V gene, CDR3 DNA, CDR3 protein. A D gene is named only where the DNA matches it firmly. Clone size is given for some rows only: seen once, a few or many times, or a class if the clone is expanded.

clone size: -
D gene: TRBD1
J gene: TRBJ2-5
V gene: TRBV7-6
CDR3 DNA: TGTGCCAGCAGCCGAACCTGGACAGGGCAAGAGACCCAGTACTTC
CDR3 protein: CASSRTWTGQETQYF

clone size: -
D gene: TRBD2
J gene: TRBJ2-3
V gene: TRBV11-1
CDR3 DNA: TGTGCCAGCAGCTCGCGGACTAGCGGGACAACAGATACGCAGTATTTT
CDR3 protein: CASSSRTSGTTDTQYF

clone size: -
D gene: -
J gene: TRBJ2-3
V gene: TRBV29-1
CDR3 DNA: TGCAGCGTTCACACTAGCCGAAGCACAGATACGCAGTATTTT
CDR3 protein: CSVHTSRSTDTQYF

clone size: few
D gene: -
J gene: TRBJ2-2
V gene: TRBV10-3
CDR3 DNA: TGTGCCATCAACTTAGCACCGGGAACGAACACCGGGGAGCTGTTTTTT
CDR3 protein: CAINLAPGTNTGELFF

clone size: few
D gene: TRBD1
J gene: TRBJ2-7
V gene: TRBV6-5
CDR3 DNA: TGTGCCAGCAGTTCTACCGGGACAGCTGCCTACGAGCAGTACTTC
CDR3 protein: CASSSTGTAAYEQYF

clone size: -
D gene: -
J gene: TRBJ1-1
V gene: TRBV11-2
CDR3 DNA: TGTGCCAGCAGCTACATCGGGGCTGAAGCTTTCTTT
CDR3 protein: CASSYIGAEAFF

clone size: few
D gene: -
J gene: TRBJ1-1
V gene: TRBV10-3
CDR3 DNA: TGTGCCATCAGTGGGGGGGGACTTGAAGCTTTCTTT
CDR3 protein: CAISGGGLEAFF

clone size: -
D gene: -
J gene: TRBJ1-4
V gene: TRBV15
CDR3 DNA: TGTGCCACCAGCAGACCCTCGGACAGACCGTTTTTT
CDR3 protein: CATSRPSDRPFF

clone size: -
D gene: TRBD2
J gene: TRBJ2-1
V gene: TRBV27
CDR3 DNA: TGTGCCAGCAGTTCGCCCCCGGGGGGAGTGTCGGTCTTC
CDR3 protein: CASSSPPGGVSVF

clone size: few
D gene: TRBD2
J gene: TRBJ2-3
V gene: TRBV30
CDR3 DNA: TGTGCCTCTACTAGCGGGAGCCCAGATACGCAGTATTTT
CDR3 protein: CASTSGSPDTQYF

clone size: few
D gene: -
J gene: TRBJ2-3
V gene: TRBV15
CDR3 DNA: TGTGCCACCAGCAGAGGAGGGGGTGGCACAGATACGCAGTATTTT
CDR3 protein: CATSRGGGGTDTQYF

clone size: -
D gene: -
J gene: TRBJ2-3
V gene: TRBV9
CDR3 DNA: TGTGCCAGCAGCGTTCAGGAGGGCCAGTCCTGGGATACGCAGTATTTT
CDR3 protein: CASSVQEGQSWDTQYF

clone size: -
D gene: TRBD2
J gene: TRBJ2-3
V gene: TRBV11-2
CDR3 DNA: TGTGCCAGCAGCCCCCTCCTTGCGGGAGGTCCGGAGGCGCAGTATTTT
CDR3 protein: CASSPLLAGGPEAQYF

clone size: few
D gene: TRBD1
J gene: TRBJ2-7
V gene: TRBV2
CDR3 DNA: TGTGCCACTCGAGCCCCGGGACAGGGGGCGCGTCAGTACTTC
CDR3 protein: CATRAPGQGARQYF

clone size: once
D gene: -
J gene: TRBJ2-7
V gene: TRBV27
CDR3 DNA: TGTGCCAGCAGTTTAGCCCTAGCAGCCCACGAGCAGTACTTC
CDR3 protein: CASSLALAAHEQYF

clone size: -
D gene: -
J gene: TRBJ2-4
V gene: TRBV28
CDR3 DNA: TGTGCCAGCAGTTTTGGAGGGGCCAAAAACATTCAGTACTTC
CDR3 protein: CASSFGGAKNIQYF

clone size: few
D gene: -
J gene: TRBJ2-3
V gene: TRBV6-5
CDR3 DNA: TGTGCCAGCAGTTACTCGGGCCTCTCAGATACGCAGTATTTT
CDR3 protein: CASSYSGLSDTQYF

clone size: -
D gene: -
J gene: TRBJ1-1
V gene: TRBV11-2
CDR3 DNA: TGTGCCAGCAGCTTAGGTGCGTCGAGCACTGAAGCTTTCTTT
CDR3 protein: CASSLGASSTEAFF

clone size: few
D gene: TRBD1
J gene: TRBJ2-7
V gene: TRBV18
CDR3 DNA: TGTGCCAGCTCACCAGGGACAGGGGTTGACTACGAGCAGTACTTC
CDR3 protein: CASSPGTGVDYEQYF

clone size: few
D gene: TRBD1
J gene: TRBJ2-7
V gene: TRBV28
CDR3 DNA: TGTGCCAGCAGTTTATCTGACAGGGGAACCTACGAGCAGTACTTC
CDR3 protein: CASSLSDRGTYEQYF

clone size: few
D gene: TRBD1
J gene: TRBJ2-1
V gene: TRBV5-1
CDR3 DNA: TGCGCCAGCAGCTACCGGGACAGGATCGATGAGCAGTTCTTC
CDR3 protein: CASSYRDRIDEQFF

clone size: once
D gene: TRBD1
J gene: TRBJ2-4
V gene: TRBV4-1
CDR3 DNA: TGCGCCAGCAGCCAAACCGGGACAGGGGCCCTCGTCGCCAAAAACATTCAGTACTTC
CDR3 protein: CASSQTGTGALVAKNIQYF

clone size: few
D gene: TRBD1
J gene: TRBJ2-7
V gene: TRBV28
CDR3 DNA: TGTGCCAGCAGCCTTCCCATGGGACAGGGGTCAAACTACGAGCAGTACTTC
CDR3 protein: CASSLPMGQGSNYEQYF

clone size: -
D gene: TRBD1
J gene: TRBJ2-1
V gene: TRBV9
CDR3 DNA: TGTGCCAGCAGCGATTCCGGGACAGGTTTTTACAATGAGCAGTTCTTC
CDR3 protein: CASSDSGTGFYNEQFF

clone size: -
D gene: TRBD1
J gene: TRBJ1-1
V gene: TRBV7-9
CDR3 DNA: TGTGCCAGCAGCTTATGGTCGGGTGGGACAGACTCTCGAGCTTTCTTT
CDR3 protein: CASSLWSGGTDSRAFF

clone size: -
D gene: TRBD2
J gene: TRBJ2-1
V gene: TRBV4-3
CDR3 DNA: TGCGCCAGCAGCCATGTCCGGGGGAGGGTGCATGAGCAGTTCTTC
CDR3 protein: CASSHVRGRVHEQFF

clone size: few
D gene: TRBD2
J gene: TRBJ2-1
V gene: TRBV28
CDR3 DNA: TGTGCCAGCAGTTTAGCGGGGGTCGGGAATGAGCAGTTCTTC
CDR3 protein: CASSLAGVGNEQFF

clone size: -
D gene: -
J gene: TRBJ2-5
V gene: TRBV18
CDR3 DNA: TGTGCCAGCTCACCTACAGGGCGCGGGGAGACCCAGTACTTC
CDR3 protein: CASSPTGRGETQYF

clone size: -
D gene: TRBD2
J gene: TRBJ2-5
V gene: TRBV30
CDR3 DNA: TGTGCCTGGAAGGGAGCGGGGCAAAGGAAGACCCAGTACTTC
CDR3 protein: CAWKGAGQRKTQYF

clone size: few
D gene: TRBD2
J gene: TRBJ2-3
V gene: TRBV30
CDR3 DNA: TGTGCCTGGACCATGTGGGGGACTACTAGCACAGATACGCAGTATTTT
CDR3 protein: CAWTMWGTTSTDTQYF

clone size: few
D gene: -
J gene: TRBJ2-5
V gene: TRBV5-1
CDR3 DNA: TGCGCCAGCAGCTTGTCAGGGGCCGGAGAGACCCAGTACTTC
CDR3 protein: CASSLSGAGETQYF

clone size: -
D gene: -
J gene: TRBJ2-2
V gene: TRBV9
CDR3 DNA: TGTGCCAGCAGCGTAGGCCCGGCCGGGGAGCTGTTTTTT
CDR3 protein: CASSVGPAGELFF

clone size: -
D gene: -
J gene: TRBJ2-5
V gene: TRBV28
CDR3 DNA: TGTGCCAGCAGTTTACAGGGTACTGTCAACTCAAAAGAGACCCAGTACTTC
CDR3 protein: CASSLQGTVNSKETQYF

clone size: few
D gene: -
J gene: TRBJ2-5
V gene: TRBV7-8
CDR3 DNA: TGTGCCAGCAGCCTTGTGAGGGAGACCCAGTACTTC
CDR3 protein: CASSLVRETQYF

clone size: few
D gene: TRBD1
J gene: TRBJ1-2
V gene: TRBV29-1
CDR3 DNA: TGCAGCGTTGAATCGGGACAGGGGGCGCCGTCTAACTATGGCTACACCTTC
CDR3 protein: CSVESGQGAPSNYGYTF

clone size: -
D gene: TRBD1
J gene: TRBJ1-5
V gene: TRBV19
CDR3 DNA: TGTGCCAGCGGGACAGGGGGGAGTGGTCAGCCCCAGCATTTT
CDR3 protein: CASGTGGSGQPQHF

clone size: -
D gene: TRBD2
J gene: TRBJ2-5
V gene: TRBV27
CDR3 DNA: TGTGCCAGCAGTTTTTCCGGGAGGGCGGAAGAGACCCAGTACTTC
CDR3 protein: CASSFSGRAEETQYF

clone size: -
D gene: TRBD1
J gene: TRBJ1-1
V gene: TRBV5-4
CDR3 DNA: TGTGCCAGCAGGCGGGACAGGGCGCTCACTGAAGCTTTCTTT
CDR3 protein: CASRRDRALTEAFF

clone size: few
D gene: -
J gene: TRBJ1-4
V gene: TRBV30
CDR3 DNA: TGTGCCTGGAGTGTACCCAGGGGTCAAAAACTGTTTTTT
CDR3 protein: CAWSVPRGQKLFF

clone size: few
D gene: TRBD1
J gene: TRBJ2-2
V gene: TRBV5-1
CDR3 DNA: TGCGCCAGCAGCGAGGGACAGGGTTTCACCGGGGAGCTGTTTTTT
CDR3 protein: CASSEGQGFTGELFF

clone size: -
D gene: -
J gene: TRBJ1-1
V gene: TRBV21-1
CDR3 DNA: TGTGCCAGCAGCAGGGGGCTGCCTGAAGCTTTCTTT
CDR3 protein: CASSRGLPEAFF

clone size: few
D gene: -
J gene: TRBJ1-1
V gene: TRBV30
CDR3 DNA: TGTGCCTGGAGTGGGGGGCGCTCAGGGTTTGCTTTCTTT
CDR3 protein: CAWSGGRSGFAFF

clone size: -
D gene: TRBD1
J gene: TRBJ2-7
V gene: TRBV11-1
CDR3 DNA: TGTGCCAGCAGCTTAGAGTTCTTCGGGACAGGGGGCAACGAGCAGTACTTC
CDR3 protein: CASSLEFFGTGGNEQYF

clone size: -
D gene: -
J gene: TRBJ2-6
V gene: TRBV6-6
CDR3 DNA: TGTGCCAGCAGTTACGGGAGCTCTGGGGCCAACGTCCTGACTTTC
CDR3 protein: CASSYGSSGANVLTF

clone size: -
D gene: -
J gene: TRBJ2-1
V gene: TRBV6-1
CDR3 DNA: TGTGCCAGCAGTGATATGGAGCGGAGGTACAATGAGCAGTTCTTC
CDR3 protein: CASSDMERRYNEQFF

clone size: few
D gene: TRBD1
J gene: TRBJ2-6
V gene: TRBV5-4
CDR3 DNA: TGTGCCAGCAGCTCCCGGGACAGAAGCACTGGGGCCAACGTCCTGACTTTC
CDR3 protein: CASSSRDRSTGANVLTF

clone size: -
D gene: -
J gene: TRBJ2-5
V gene: TRBV18
CDR3 DNA: TGTGCCAGCTCCCCTTCGGAAGAGACCCAGTACTTC
CDR3 protein: CASSPSEETQYF

clone size: few
D gene: TRBD2
J gene: TRBJ2-5
V gene: TRBV5-4
CDR3 DNA: TGTGCCAGCAGCTCAGCGGGGGGGCCTTCAGAGACCCAGTACTTC
CDR3 protein: CASSSAGGPSETQYF

clone size: -
D gene: -
J gene: TRBJ2-6
V gene: TRBV27
CDR3 DNA: TGTGCCAGCAGTTTCATGTCTGGGGCCAACGTCCTGACTTTC
CDR3 protein: CASSFMSGANVLTF

clone size: few
D gene: -
J gene: TRBJ2-2
V gene: TRBV7-7
CDR3 DNA: TGTGCCAGCAGCCCACAGGGAACCGGGGAGCTGTTTTTT
CDR3 protein: CASSPQGTGELFF

clone size: -
D gene: TRBD1
J gene: TRBJ2-7
V gene: TRBV6-5
CDR3 DNA: TGTGCCAGCAGTTACTCGACAGGGACGGGCGAGCAGTACTTC
CDR3 protein: CASSYSTGTGEQYF

clone size: few
D gene: TRBD1
J gene: TRBJ1-1
V gene: TRBV12-5
CDR3 DNA: TGTGCTAGTGGTTTCGACAGGGGGACTGAAGCTTTCTTT
CDR3 protein: CASGFDRGTEAFF